This TCR beta chain stems from a study of chemoradiotherapy in HPV16-positive cancers. Study conclusions and caveats: For HPV16-positive patients, expanding HPV-responsive T cells associated with longer recurrence-free survival.

Between the trimmed V and J ends, which lost 1 base and 5 bases, there was a span of 17 bases. The germline CDR1 and CDR2 sequences are MGHRA and YSYEKL. This CDR3 is 17 amino acids long. The table came from immunoSEQ multiplex PCR; TCRdb's copy has only in-frame clones and leaves some out. Of more than 3,000 clones listed, approximately 94% were seen once; the top ten hold 3.6%. On this clone: Its antigen is unknown.

The sequences come from tumor tissue, collected from a patient who underwent chemoradiotherapy. This rearrangement joins TRBV4-1 to TRBJ2-2, with a tentative D call TRBD2 (5 bases). This receptor was identified in a human donor with HPV-associated anogenital cancer. CDR3 loop: CASSQAHAGVRTGELFF. In nucleotides, the CDR3 is TGCGCCAGCAGCCAAGCTCACGCCGGGGTTAGGACCGGGGAGCTGTTTTTT.